This T cell receptor beta chain was documented in a study of patients and donors after allogeneic stem cell transplantation. Trimming pared 6 bases from V and 0 bases from J, leaving 15 bases between. This CDR3 contains 16 residues. A few counts support this clonotype. A single record per CDR3 protein comes from TCRdb applying MiXCR to the RT-PCR reads. Among about 960,000 distinct CDR3 sequences listed, roughly 17% were seen once. This chain joins TRBV12-3 or TRBV12-4 and TRBJ1-5; D call uncertain. The sequencing sample was made of blood, either unsorted or a sorted T cell fraction (not recorded which). This clonotype originated in a human donor who was either an allogeneic HSCT recipient or a stem cell or donor lymphocyte infusion donor (not recorded which). It is not recorded whose cells these are; they may come from a transplant donor. CDR3 sequence: CASSPRGEGSNQPQHF. The CDR3, as DNA: TGTGCCAGCAGCCCTCGGGGAGAGGGTAGCAATCAGCCCCAGCATTTT.